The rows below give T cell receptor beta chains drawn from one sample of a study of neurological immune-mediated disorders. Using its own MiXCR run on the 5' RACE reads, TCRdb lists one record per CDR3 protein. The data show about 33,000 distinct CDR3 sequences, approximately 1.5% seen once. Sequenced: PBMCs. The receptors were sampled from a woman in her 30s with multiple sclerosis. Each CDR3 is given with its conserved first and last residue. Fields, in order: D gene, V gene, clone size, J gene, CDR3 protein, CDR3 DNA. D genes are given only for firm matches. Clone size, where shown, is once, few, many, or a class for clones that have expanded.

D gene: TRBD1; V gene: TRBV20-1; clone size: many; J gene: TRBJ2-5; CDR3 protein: CSARAGGRETQYF; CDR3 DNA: TGCAGTGCCCGCGCAGGGGGCCGGGAGACCCAGTACTTC
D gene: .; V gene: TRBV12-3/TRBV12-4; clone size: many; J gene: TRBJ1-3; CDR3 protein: CASRGRASGNTIYF; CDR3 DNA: TGTGCCAGCAGGGGCAGGGCCTCTGGAAACACCATATATTTT
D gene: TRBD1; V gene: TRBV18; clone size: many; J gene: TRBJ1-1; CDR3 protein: CASSHGDSYTEAFF; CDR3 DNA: TGTGCCAGCTCACATGGGGACAGCTACACTGAAGCTTTCTTT
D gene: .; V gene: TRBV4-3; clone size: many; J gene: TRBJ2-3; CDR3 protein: CASSQVRRSTDTQYF; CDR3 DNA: TGCGCCAGCAGCCAAGTTCGGCGTAGCACAGATACGCAGTATTTT
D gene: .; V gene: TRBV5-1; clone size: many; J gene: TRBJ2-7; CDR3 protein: CASSPGQFSYEQYF; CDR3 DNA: TGCGCCAGCAGCCCCGGACAGTTTAGTTACGAGCAGTACTTC
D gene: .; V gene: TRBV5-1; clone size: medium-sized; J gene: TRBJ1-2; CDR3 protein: CASSLERGLNTF; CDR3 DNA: TGCGCCAGCAGCTTGGAACGGGGATTGAACACCTTC
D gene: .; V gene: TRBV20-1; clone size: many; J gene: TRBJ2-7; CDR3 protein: CSVFPGRNYEQYF; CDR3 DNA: TGCAGTGTATTCCCGGGGCGAAACTACGAGCAGTACTTC
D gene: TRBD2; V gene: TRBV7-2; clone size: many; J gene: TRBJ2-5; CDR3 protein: CASSQGLAGGRETQYF; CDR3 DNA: TGTGCCAGCAGCCAGGGACTAGCGGGGGGGCGGGAGACCCAGTACTTC
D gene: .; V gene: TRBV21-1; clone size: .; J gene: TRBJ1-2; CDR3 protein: CASSGRPTGGNGYTF; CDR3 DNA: TGTGCCAGCAGCGGACGCCCTACAGGGGGCAATGGCTACACCTTC
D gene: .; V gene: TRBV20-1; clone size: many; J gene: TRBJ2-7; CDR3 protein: CSAIRGRAYEQYF; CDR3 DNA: TGCAGTGCTATCAGGGGCCGAGCCTACGAGCAGTACTTC
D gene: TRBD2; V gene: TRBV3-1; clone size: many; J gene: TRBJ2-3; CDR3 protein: CASSQVIAGGTDTQYF; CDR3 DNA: TGTGCCAGCAGCCAAGTGATAGCGGGGGGTACAGATACGCAGTATTTT
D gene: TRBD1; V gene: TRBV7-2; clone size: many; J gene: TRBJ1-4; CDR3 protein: CASAQGARKDEKLFF; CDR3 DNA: TGTGCCAGCGCACAGGGGGCGCGGAAGGATGAAAAACTGTTTTTT
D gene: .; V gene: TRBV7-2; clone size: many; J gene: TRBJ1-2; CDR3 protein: CASSFGPGDYGYTF; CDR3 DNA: TGTGCCAGCAGCTTCGGACCGGGGGACTATGGCTACACCTTC
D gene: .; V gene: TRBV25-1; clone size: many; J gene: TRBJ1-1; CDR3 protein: CASSEGYTEAFF; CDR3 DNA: TGTGCCAGCAGTGAGGGGTACACTGAAGCTTTCTTT
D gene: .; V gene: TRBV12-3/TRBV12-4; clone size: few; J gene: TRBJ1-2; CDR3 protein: CASSYIFTDYGYTF; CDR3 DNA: TGTGCCAGCAGTTACATATTCACAGACTATGGCTACACCTTC
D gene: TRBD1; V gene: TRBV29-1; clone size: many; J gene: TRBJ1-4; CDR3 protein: CSVDRGSGEKLFF; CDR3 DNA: TGCAGCGTCGACAGGGGGTCGGGTGAAAAACTGTTTTTT